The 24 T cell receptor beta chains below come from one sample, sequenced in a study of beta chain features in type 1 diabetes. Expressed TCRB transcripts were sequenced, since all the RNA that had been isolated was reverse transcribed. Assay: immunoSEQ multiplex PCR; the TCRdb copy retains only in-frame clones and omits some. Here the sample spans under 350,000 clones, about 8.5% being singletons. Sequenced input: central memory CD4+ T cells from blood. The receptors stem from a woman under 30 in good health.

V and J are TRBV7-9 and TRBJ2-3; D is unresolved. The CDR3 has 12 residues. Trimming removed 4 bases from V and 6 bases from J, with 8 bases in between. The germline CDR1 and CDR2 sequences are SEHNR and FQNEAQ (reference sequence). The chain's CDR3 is CASSSYRDTQYF. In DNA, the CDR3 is TGTGCCAGCAGCTCTTACCGGGATACGCAGTATTTT.

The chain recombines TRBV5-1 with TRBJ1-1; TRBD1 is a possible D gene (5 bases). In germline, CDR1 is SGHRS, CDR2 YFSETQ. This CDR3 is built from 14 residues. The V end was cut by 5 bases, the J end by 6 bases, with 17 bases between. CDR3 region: CASSADGTGAEAFF. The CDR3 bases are TGCGCCAGCAGTGCGGACGGGACCGGCGCTGAAGCTTTCTTT.

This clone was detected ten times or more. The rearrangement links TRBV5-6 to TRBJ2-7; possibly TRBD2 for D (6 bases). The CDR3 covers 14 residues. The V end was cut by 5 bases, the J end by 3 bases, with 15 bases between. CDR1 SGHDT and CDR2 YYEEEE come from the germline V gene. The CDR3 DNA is TGTGCCAGCAGAACCCGGGACTGGGGCTACGAGCAGTACTTC. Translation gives CASRTRDWGYEQYF.

DNA of the CDR3: TGTGCCAGCATCCAACAGGGAGCAAATCAGCCCCAGCATTTT. This translates into CASIQQGANQPQHF. The rearrangement links TRBV28 to TRBJ1-5; D perhaps matches TRBD1 (6 bases). Germline CDR1 MDHEN, CDR2 SYDVKM. V lost 7 bases, J lost 4 bases, and 14 bases lay in between. This CDR3 comprises 14 residues.

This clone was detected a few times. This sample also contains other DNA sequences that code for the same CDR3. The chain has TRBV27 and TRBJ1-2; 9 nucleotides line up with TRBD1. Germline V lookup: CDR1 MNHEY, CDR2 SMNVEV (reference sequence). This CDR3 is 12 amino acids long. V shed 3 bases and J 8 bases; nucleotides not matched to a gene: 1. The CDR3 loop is CASSFTGGGYTF. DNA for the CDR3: TGTGCCAGCAGTTTCACAGGGGGCGGCTACACCTTC.

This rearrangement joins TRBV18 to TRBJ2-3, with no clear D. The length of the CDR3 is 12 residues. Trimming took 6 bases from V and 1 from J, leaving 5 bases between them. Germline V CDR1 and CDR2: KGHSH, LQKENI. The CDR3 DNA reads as TGTGCCAGCTCGTGGGGCACAGATACGCAGTATTTT. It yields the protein CASSWGTDTQYF.

DNA of the CDR3: TGTGCCAGCAGCGCCAACAGGGTCGGAAACACCATATATTTT. Residues: CASSANRVGNTIYF. The gene calls are TRBV11-2 and TRBJ1-3, with D possibly being TRBD1 (6 bases). The CDR3 loop spans 14 amino acids. V shed 5 bases and J shed 4 bases, with 12 bases lying between them. Germline V gene data show CDR1 as SGHAT and CDR2 as FQNNGV.

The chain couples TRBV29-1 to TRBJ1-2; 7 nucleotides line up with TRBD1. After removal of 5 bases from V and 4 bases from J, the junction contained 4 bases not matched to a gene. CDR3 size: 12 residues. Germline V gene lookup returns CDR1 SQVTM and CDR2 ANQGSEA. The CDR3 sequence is CSVPTGTYGYTF. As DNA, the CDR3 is TGCAGCGTTCCGACAGGGACCTATGGCTACACCTTC.

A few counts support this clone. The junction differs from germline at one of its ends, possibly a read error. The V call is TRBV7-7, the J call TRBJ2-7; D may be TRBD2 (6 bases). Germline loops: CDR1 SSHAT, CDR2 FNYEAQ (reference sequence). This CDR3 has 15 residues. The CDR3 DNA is TGTGCTAGCAGCTTTGGAGCGGGTTCTCGCTACGAGCAGTACTTC. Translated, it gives CASSFGAGSRYEQYF.

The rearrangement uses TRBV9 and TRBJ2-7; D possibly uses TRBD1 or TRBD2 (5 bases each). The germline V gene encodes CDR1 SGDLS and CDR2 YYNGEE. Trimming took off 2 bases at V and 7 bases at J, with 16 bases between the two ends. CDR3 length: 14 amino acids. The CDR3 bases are TGTGCCAGCAGCGTCGGGAACCACAACAGGGAGCAGTACTTC. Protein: CASSVGNHNREQYF.

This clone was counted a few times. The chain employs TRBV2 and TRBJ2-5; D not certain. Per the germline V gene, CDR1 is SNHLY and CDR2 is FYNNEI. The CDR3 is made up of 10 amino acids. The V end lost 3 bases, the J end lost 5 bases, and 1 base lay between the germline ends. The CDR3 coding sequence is TGTGCCAGCAGTGAGGAGACCCAGTACTTC. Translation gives CASSEETQYF.

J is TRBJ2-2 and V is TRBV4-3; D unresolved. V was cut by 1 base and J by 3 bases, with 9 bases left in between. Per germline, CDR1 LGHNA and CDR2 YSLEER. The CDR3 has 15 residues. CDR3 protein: CASSQVVDDTGELFF. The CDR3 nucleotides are TGCGCCAGCAGCCAAGTCGTAGACGACACCGGGGAGCTGTTTTTT.

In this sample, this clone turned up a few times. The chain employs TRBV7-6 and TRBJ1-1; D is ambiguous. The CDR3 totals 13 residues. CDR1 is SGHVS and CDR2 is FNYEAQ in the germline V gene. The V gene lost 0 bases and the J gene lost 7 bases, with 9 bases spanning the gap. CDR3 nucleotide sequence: TGTGCCAGCAGCTTAGCGACACAGCATGAAGCTTTCTTT. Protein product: CASSLATQHEAFF.

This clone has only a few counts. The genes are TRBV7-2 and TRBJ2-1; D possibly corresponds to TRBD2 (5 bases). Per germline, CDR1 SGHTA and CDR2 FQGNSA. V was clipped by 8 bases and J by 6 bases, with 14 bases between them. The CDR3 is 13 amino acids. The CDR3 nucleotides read TGTGCCAGCTTGCCCGGACTTACCAATGAGCAGTTCTTC. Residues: CASLPGLTNEQFF.

Written as DNA, the CDR3 is TGTGCCAGCAGCCACAGGGCAGGGGGCACAGATACGCAGTATTTT. Protein: CASSHRAGGTDTQYF. The V and J genes are TRBV4-2 and TRBJ2-3, with D tentatively TRBD1 (6 bases). CDR1 is LGHNA, CDR2 YNFKEQ, per germline. Trimming shortened V by 3 bases and J by 1 base, and 11 bases separated the two germline ends. This CDR3 region has 15 residues.

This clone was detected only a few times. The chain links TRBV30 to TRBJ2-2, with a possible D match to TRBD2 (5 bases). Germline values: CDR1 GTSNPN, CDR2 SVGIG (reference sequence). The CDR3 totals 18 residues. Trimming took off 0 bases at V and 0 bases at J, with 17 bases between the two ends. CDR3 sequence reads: CAWSVRLSGKTNTGELFF. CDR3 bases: TGTGCCTGGAGTGTACGTCTCAGCGGAAAGACGAACACCGGGGAGCTGTTTTTT.

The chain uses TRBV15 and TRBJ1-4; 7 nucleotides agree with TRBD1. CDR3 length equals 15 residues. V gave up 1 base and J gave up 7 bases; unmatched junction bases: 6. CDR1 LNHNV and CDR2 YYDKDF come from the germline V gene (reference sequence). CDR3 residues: CATSRAGQSGEKLFF. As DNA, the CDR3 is TGTGCCACCAGCAGAGCGGGACAGAGTGGTGAAAAACTGTTTTTT.

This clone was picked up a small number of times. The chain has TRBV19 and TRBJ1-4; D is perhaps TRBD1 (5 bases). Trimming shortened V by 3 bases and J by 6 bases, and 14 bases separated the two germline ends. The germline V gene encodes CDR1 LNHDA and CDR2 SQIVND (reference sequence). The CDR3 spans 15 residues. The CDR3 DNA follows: TGTGCCAGTAGTATGGAACAGGCCGGAGATGAAAAACTGTTTTTT. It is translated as CASSMEQAGDEKLFF.

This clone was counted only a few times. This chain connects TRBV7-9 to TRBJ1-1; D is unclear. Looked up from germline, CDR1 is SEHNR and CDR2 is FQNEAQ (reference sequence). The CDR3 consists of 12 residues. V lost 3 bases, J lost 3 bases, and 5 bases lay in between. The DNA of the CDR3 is TGTGCCAGCAGCTTTGGGGACACTGAAGCTTTCTTT. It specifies CASSFGDTEAFF.

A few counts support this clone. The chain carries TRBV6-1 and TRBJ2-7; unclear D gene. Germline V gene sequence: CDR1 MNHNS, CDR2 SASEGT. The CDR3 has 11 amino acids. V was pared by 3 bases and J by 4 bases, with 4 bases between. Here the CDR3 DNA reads TGTGCCAGCAGTGATTGGTACGAGCAGTACTTC. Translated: CASSDWYEQYF.

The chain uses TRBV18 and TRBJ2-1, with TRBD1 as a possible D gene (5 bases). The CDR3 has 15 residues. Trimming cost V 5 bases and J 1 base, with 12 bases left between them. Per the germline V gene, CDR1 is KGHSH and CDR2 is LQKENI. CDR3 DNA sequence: TGTGCCAGCTCATCGACAGCCTCTTCCTACAATGAGCAGTTCTTC. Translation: CASSSTASSYNEQFF. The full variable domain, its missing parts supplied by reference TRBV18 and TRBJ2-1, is NAGVMQNPRHLVRRRGQEARLRCSPMKGHSHVYWYRQLPEEGLKFMVYLQKENIIDESGMPKERFSAEFPKEGPSILRIQQVVRGDSAAYFCASSSTASSYNEQFFGPGTRLTVL.

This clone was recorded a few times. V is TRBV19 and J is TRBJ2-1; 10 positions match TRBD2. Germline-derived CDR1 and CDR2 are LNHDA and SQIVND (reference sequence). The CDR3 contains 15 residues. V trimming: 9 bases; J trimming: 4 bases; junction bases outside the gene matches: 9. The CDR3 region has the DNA TGTGCCAGCCTGGAAAGCGGGGGGGAATACAATGAGCAGTTCTTC. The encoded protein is CASLESGGEYNEQFF. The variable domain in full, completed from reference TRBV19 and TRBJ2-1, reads DGGITQSPKYLFRKEGQNVTLSCEQNLNHDAMYWYRQDPGQGLRLIYYSQIVNDFQKGDIAEGYSVSREKKESFPLTVTSAQKNPTAFYLCASLESGGEYNEQFFGPGTRLTVL.

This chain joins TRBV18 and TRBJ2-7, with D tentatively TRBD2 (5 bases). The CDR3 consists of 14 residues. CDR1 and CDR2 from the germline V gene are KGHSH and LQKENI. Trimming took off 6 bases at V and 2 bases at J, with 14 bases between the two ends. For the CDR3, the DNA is TGTGCCAGCTCTCAGGAGGTTAGGCCCTACGAGCAGTACTTC. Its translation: CASSQEVRPYEQYF.

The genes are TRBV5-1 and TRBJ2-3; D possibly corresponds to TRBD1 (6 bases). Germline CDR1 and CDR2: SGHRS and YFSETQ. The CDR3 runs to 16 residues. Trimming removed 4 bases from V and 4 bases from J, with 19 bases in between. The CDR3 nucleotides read TGCGCCAGCAGCCCAAACCCACAGGGAAGAGCAGATACGCAGTATTTT. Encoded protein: CASSPNPQGRADTQYF.